This T cell receptor beta chain originates from a study of cytomegalovirus exposure and HLA in healthy donors (dated by TCRdb to 2017 to 2019). At the level of the whole study: An earlier analysis of 587 of the donors reported under 300 Gb of sequence data and 90 million to 120 million unique TCR beta sequences obtained from around 170 million T cells. An early release that covered about 640 HLA-typed donors contained about 300 gigabases of sequencing data and about 84 million unique TCR sequences. Of the 300 to 400 genotyped donors, around 81% fell in the genetic ancestry cluster associated with self-reported Caucasian donors. The aim of the study was to test whether cataloging public T cell receptors could identify signatures of past pathogen exposure. The T cell repertoires of some 670 subjects were profiled by immunosequencing and related to cytomegalovirus serostatus. Besides the first cohort of hundreds of subjects, a separate validation cohort made up of roughly 120 different subjects was used. The study combined high-throughput TCR immunosequencing, statistical association of individual TCRs with disease status, and machine learning to predict cytomegalovirus infection status. A later analysis re-examined previously published TCR beta repertoires from 500 to 700 donors and added high-resolution HLA genotyping to investigate patterns of TCR occurrence. The later analysis used no new phenotypic data to find candidate immune exposures, relying instead on TCR beta sequences and their occurrence across donors. To decide whether each TCR beta V gene segment behaved as functional or pseudogenic, an earlier analysis of 587 of the donors relied on high-throughput TCR beta sequencing. Donor age, sex, ethnicity and CMV serostatus were compiled together with the repertoire data. Genome-wide SNP genotypes for about 65% of the 666 donors were used in a later genetic analysis, which treated that subset as a discovery cohort. All discovery cohort repertoires had been generated on a single sequencing platform. Class I and class II HLA loci were covered by the typing at four-digit resolution. Typing coverage varied by locus: about 620-630 donors for A, B, C, DRB1 and DQB1; 500 to 550 for DQA1; about 600 for DPA1; roughly 450 for DPB1. Because of strong linkage in the cohort, roughly five DR-DQ haplotypes were treated as single units for association and clustering. Among around 400 genotyped donors of the cohort, an average of about 220,000 unique TCR beta nucleotide sequences was sequenced per donor, of which 15% to 20% were non-productive. Study-wide conclusions, independent of this receptor: According to the authors, the approach could potentially be generalized to other disease states and immunological phenotypes. A later analysis reported that several top co-occurrence clusters appeared linked to parvovirus B19, influenza, CMV and Epstein-Barr virus. A few of the identified cytomegalovirus-associated TCR beta chains were confirmed in vitro to be specific for cytomegalovirus antigens. Cytomegalovirus status was reported to be diagnosed by the classifier with high specificity and sensitivity in both the original and validation cohorts. Broadly in line with IMGT annotations, most TCR beta V segments showed up in productive rearrangements about 87% or about 30% of the time in an earlier analysis of around 600 of the donors. Correlated functional status among segregating V segments might reflect linkage disequilibrium, but an unknown experimental factor could not be ruled out. In this cohort, only TCR beta chains were sequenced, and detectable features were limited by the absence of alpha or paired-chain data. In the study, approximately 160 TCR beta chains were listed as associated with cytomegalovirus. Across donors, most TCR sequences were observed very rarely, whereas some public TCRs were present in many individuals. Some IMGT-functional V segments, including TRBV6-2 and TRBV6-3, could not be distinguished by the 87-base-pair reads and were therefore excluded. Because counts were too low, more than 15 rarely observed V segments, including chromosome 9 orphons, were excluded from the earlier analysis of 500 to 700 of the donors. Specific HLA alleles were associated with roughly 17,000 TCR beta sequences at a false discovery rate of 0.05 in a later analysis. A cluster of highly shared sequence variants was judged likely to represent a technical artifact of the sequencing pipeline. A further reported finding was that TCR beta sequences accurately predicted the HLA-A and HLA-B alleles for most subjects in the first cohort. CMV serostatus was the only immune exposure information available for the cohort. Assigning TCR associations to individual alleles was difficult when HLA alleles, especially DR and DQ, strongly co-occurred. A later analysis found that most CMV-associated TCR beta chains appeared HLA-restricted, with HLA associations seemingly driven largely by CMV exposure. In a later analysis, HLA-associated TCR beta chains showed more clonal expansion and lower generation probabilities than non-associated chains that were equally common. HLA typing was unavailable for some donors at each locus, so association tests used only the typed subset. A later genetic analysis reported fewer N-insertions in productive TCRs among donors in an Asian-associated ancestry cluster than the approximately 700-donor mean. In a later genetic analysis, a missense DCLRE1C variant was associated with V-gene and J-gene trimming of TCR beta chains, and the association was replicated in an independent cohort. Sequencing depth was assumed to be roughly uniform across donors in the presence/absence analyses, though that assumption may not hold. A later analysis found that TCR association rates varied across HLA loci, with DRB1 alleles showing the most associated TCRs and HLA-C alleles the fewest.

Regarding this clone: No antigen is known for it. Per-base quality was not reported, and no clone a single base away is much larger than it.

Libraries came from the immunoSEQ multiplex PCR assay. For the multiplex PCR, a mixture combining 60 forward primers for TCR Vbeta segments and 13 reverse primers for TCR Jbeta segments was used. Amplification of the CDR3 region of rearranged TCR beta genes was performed with a multiplex PCR assay on genomic DNA. The amplified TCR beta libraries were sequenced on the Illumina HiSeq System as 87-base-pair reads. As for the authors' bioinformatics: A later analysis tallied 75 million to 95 million unique TCR beta chains across the 666 repertoires, and approximately 9.9 million of those chains were shared by two or more donors. A nearest-neighbor algorithm error-corrected the raw reads and collapsed the reads into unique sequences, merging closely related sequences to remove PCR and sequencing errors. To assign V, D and J gene segments, CDR3 sequences were aligned to IMGT reference sequences. For a sequence to be retained, at least a six-nucleotide match to both a V gene segment and a J gene segment was required. A rearrangement counted as productive if the CDR3 had no stop codons and remained in frame with V and J, and every other rearrangement counted as non-productive. CDR3 was defined according to IMGT convention as the region running from the second conserved V-encoded cysteine to the conserved J-encoded phenylalanine. Sequences without an unambiguous match to a single V gene segment were excluded from the earlier analysis of almost 600 of the donors. An earlier analysis of 500 to 700 of the donors classified V segments as functional when productive rearrangements were above 56.7% and as segregating when the standard deviation between donors was above 5%. A statistical classification framework was developed to diagnose cytomegalovirus status using the catalog of TCR beta chain sequences. A later analysis assigned V and J genes by comparing TCR nucleotide sequences with IMGT/GENE-DB human TR gene sequences. The TCRdist pipeline was used in a later analysis to assign CDR3 sequences and most-parsimonious VDJ recombination scenarios. In a later analysis, every TCR beta chain was defined by the combination of its CDR3 amino acid sequence and its V-gene family, and reads without a unique V-gene family were dropped. To address suspected cross-contamination and a sequencing artifact, a later analysis removed a few hundred highly shared, low-generation-probability nucleotide sequences. In a later analysis, a clonal expansion index was calculated for each public chain from normalized within-repertoire ranks of inferred template counts. In a later analysis, generation probabilities were computed using a VDJ recombination model fitted to out-of-frame rearrangements, and the results were checked against IGoR. Hypergeometric tests were used in a later analysis to score TCR-TCR, TCR-HLA and TCR-CMV co-occurrence, with a repertoire-size bias correction applied to the TCR pairs. A later analysis estimated false discovery rates by permuting HLA or CMV assignments 20 times. In a later analysis, co-occurring TCRs were grouped using DBSCAN, and TCRdist sequence similarity was added for clustering within HLA-allele-positive subsets. For co-occurrence clustering, repertoires with fewer than 30,000 or more than 120,000 public chains were excluded, along with four or five repertoires with anomalous nucleotide sharing. Drawn from immuneACCESS, this table holds only the in-frame rearrangements with V and J called that TCRdb kept. Clones are partly lost; checked studies trace under half to an unresolved V gene and leave the rest unexplained. D and trimming were read from the DNA, whereas the V and J calls and clone size are those reported in that table. This sample comprises about 130,000 clones, over 80% of them detected only once. Of the sample, about 1% falls within the top ten clones.

The germline V gene (reference sequence) yields PRHDT for CDR1 and FYEKMQ for CDR2. Trimming costs V 2 bases and J 3 bases, and their ends lie 16 bases apart. From cysteine to phenylalanine, the CDR3 is 16 amino acids long. Left in the record is the CDR3 DNA by itself, 48 bases read in frame from the first base. The cohort consisted of hundreds of healthy bone marrow donors. At the time of sampling, every cohort member was nominally healthy, though immune exposures that went unrecorded were likely present. The donor was CMV seronegative and belonged to the group of 352 seronegative cohort members. Each donor provided a peripheral blood sample, and peripheral blood mononuclear cells were used for TCR beta sequencing. Genomic DNA extraction from the blood cell samples was performed with the Qiagen DNeasy Blood Extraction Kit.

The TCR comes from a boy aged 5-17 years in good health and CMV-seronegative. The chain is made from TRBV13 and TRBJ1-2, with an unclear D gene assignment. Sequencing input: PBMCs. The CDR3 amino acid sequence is: CASSLNSVRVDYGYTF. The DNA sequence is given as TGTGCCAGCAGCTTAAATAGTGTGCGAGTGGACTATGGCTACACCTTC.